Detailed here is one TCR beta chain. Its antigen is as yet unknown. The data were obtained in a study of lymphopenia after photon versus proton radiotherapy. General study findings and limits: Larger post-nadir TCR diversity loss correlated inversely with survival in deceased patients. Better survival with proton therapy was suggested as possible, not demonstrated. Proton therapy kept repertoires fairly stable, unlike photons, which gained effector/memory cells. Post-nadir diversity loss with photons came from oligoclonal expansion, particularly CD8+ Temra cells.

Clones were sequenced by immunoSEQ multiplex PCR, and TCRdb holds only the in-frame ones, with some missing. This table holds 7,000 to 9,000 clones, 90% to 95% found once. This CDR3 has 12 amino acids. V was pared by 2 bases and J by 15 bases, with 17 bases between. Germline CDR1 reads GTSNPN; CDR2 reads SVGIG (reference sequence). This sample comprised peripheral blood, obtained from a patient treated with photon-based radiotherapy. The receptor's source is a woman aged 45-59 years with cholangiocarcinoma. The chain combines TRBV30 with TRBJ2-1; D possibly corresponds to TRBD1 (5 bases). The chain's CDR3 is CAWSLSTARPFF. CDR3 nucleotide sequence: TGTGCCTGGAGTTTATCGACAGCCCGGCCGTTCTTC.